This TCR beta chain originates from a study of blood T cell repertoires in COVID-19. Study as a whole: Sites across the United States, Italy and Spain contributed samples from acute and convalescent COVID-19. In each case, the material was cDNA or gDNA derived from T cells, B-cell-depleted T cells, or PBMCs.

Data came from immunoSEQ multiplex PCR; TCRdb stores just in-frame clones and leaves some out. In the table there are some 510,000 clones, roughly 90% of which are singletons. Trimming cost V 6 bases and J 5 bases; bases outside gene matches: 6. The germline gives CDR1 LNHDA, CDR2 SQIVND (reference sequence). There are 13 residues in the CDR3. Participants' own reports of clinical history determined their cohort assignment. The clonotype originates from a woman in her 40s who had recovered from COVID-19. This chain connects TRBV19 to TRBJ1-1; 7 bases agree with TRBD1. Sample: PBMCs or T cells enriched from blood (not recorded which). The CDR3 nucleotides read TGTGCCAGTAGGTTAGGGGGCGGGACTGAAGCTTTCTTT. It codes for CASRLGGGTEAFF.